Below, 29 T cell receptor beta chains from the same sample are listed, as sequenced in a study of blood T cell repertoires in COVID-19. Using immunoSEQ multiplex PCR, the repertoire was profiled, and TCRdb retains in-frame clones only, with some absent. The table lists under 200,000 clones, 88% of them singletons. The sample comprised PBMCs or T cells enriched from blood (not recorded which). These TCRs come from a woman aged 50 to 65 who had recovered from COVID-19.

The chain joins TRBV24-1 to TRBJ2-5; 9 bases agree with TRBD1. The CDR3 totals 15 residues. Looked up from germline, CDR1 is KGHDR and CDR2 is SFDVKD. The V segment lost 4 bases and the J segment 4 bases; nucleotides outside the gene matches: 6. CDR3 coding DNA: TGTGCCACCAGTGACGCACAGGACAGGGGAGAGACCCAGTACTTC. This sequence encodes CATSDAQDRGETQYF.

This clone is labeled as medium-sized (0.01 to 0.1%). The chain links TRBV7-9 to TRBJ1-3, with 7 positions matching TRBD1. The CDR3 totals 16 residues. Germline V gives CDR1 SEHNR, CDR2 FQNEAQ (reference sequence). The junction had 7 bases not matched to a gene; V was cut back by 5 bases and J by 0 bases. The CDR3 protein is CASSPSTGPSGNTIYF. The CDR3 bases are TGTGCCAGCAGCCCGTCGACAGGGCCCTCTGGAAACACCATATATTTT. Looking up the rest from reference TRBV7-9 and TRBJ1-3 gives the full variable domain: DTGVSQNPRHKITKRGQNVTFRCDPISEHNRLYWYRQTLGQGPEFLTYFQNEAQLEKSRLLSDRFSAERPKGSFSTLEIQRTEQGDSAMYLCASSPSTGPSGNTIYFGEGSWLTVV.

This chain joins TRBV5-1 and TRBJ1-2; D is perhaps TRBD1 (5 bases). There are 14 residues in the CDR3. Germline values: CDR1 SGHRS, CDR2 YFSETQ. Trimming shortened V by 0 bases and J by 6 bases, and 12 bases separated the two germline ends. The CDR3 DNA follows: TGCGCCAGCAGCTTGGATACCAGGGATCATGGCTACACCTTC. Its protein product is CASSLDTRDHGYTF.

The V call is TRBV11-1, the J call TRBJ1-2, with 7 bases matching TRBD1. Looked up from germline, CDR1 is SGHAT and CDR2 is FQDESV (reference sequence). Trimming cost V 5 bases and J 1 base; bases outside gene matches: 1. The CDR3 consists of 13 residues. The DNA for the CDR3 is TGTGCCAGCAGCAACAGGGGTAACTATGGCTACACCTTC. Residues: CASSNRGNYGYTF.

The CDR3 region is CASSYWSTANEKLFF. DNA for the CDR3: TGTGCCAGCAGTTACTGGAGTACGGCTAATGAAAAACTGTTTTTT. The rearrangement joins TRBV2 to TRBJ1-4; D is ambiguous. Germline CDR1 is SNHLY and CDR2 is FYNNEI. The CDR3 is 15 amino acids. The V gene lost 5 bases and the J gene lost 3 bases, with 13 bases spanning the gap.

This sequence joins TRBV15 and TRBJ1-1; D possibly corresponds to TRBD1 (5 bases). Germline V CDR1 and CDR2: LNHNV, YYDKDF (reference sequence). This CDR3 comprises 13 residues. V was shortened by 5 bases and J by 4 bases, with 11 bases between the two germline ends. The DNA of the CDR3 is TGTGCCACCAGCGGGGGGGTTGGCACTGAAGCTTTCTTT. Protein: CATSGGVGTEAFF.

The CDR3 region is CASSLSLAGGDNEQFF. As DNA, the CDR3 is TGTGCCAGCAGCTTGTCCTTGGCGGGGGGGGACAATGAGCAGTTCTTC. The chain combines TRBV5-4 with TRBJ2-1; TRBD2 agrees at 9 bases. The CDR3 runs 16 residues. The V segment lost 1 base and the J segment 5 bases; nucleotides outside the gene matches: 7. Germline lookup yields CDR1 SGHNT and CDR2 YYREEE (reference sequence).

V gene TRBV7-8 combines with J gene TRBJ1-2; TRBD1 might be the D (5 bases). Germline assignment: CDR1 SGHVS and CDR2 FQNEAQ. The CDR3 is made up of 15 amino acids. V was pared by 1 base and J by 2 bases, with 11 bases between. The CDR3 DNA reads as TGTGCCAGCAGCTTAGTACGGGAGGGGAACTATGGCTACACCTTC. Its translation: CASSLVREGNYGYTF.

The rearrangement links TRBV19 to TRBJ2-5, with TRBD2 identical over 8 bases. The J segment lost 2 bases and the V segment lost 3 bases, leaving 5 bases of the junction unmatched. The germline V gene has CDR1 LNHDA and CDR2 SQIVND (reference sequence). The CDR3 consists of 15 residues. The CDR3 is CASSISGGEQETQYF. CDR3 nucleotide sequence: TGTGCCAGTAGTATCAGCGGGGGCGAACAAGAGACCCAGTACTTC.

This clone has just a few counts. This rearrangement joins TRBV30 to TRBJ2-2; 7 bases are shared with TRBD1. V was clipped by 2 bases and J by 6 bases; unmatched bases: 3. Germline V gene lookup returns CDR1 GTSNPN and CDR2 SVGIG (reference sequence). This CDR3 has 13 residues. CDR3 amino acids: CAWSLRGPGELFF. The CDR3, as DNA: TGTGCCTGGAGTCTTAGGGGGCCCGGGGAGCTGTTTTTT.

The chain combines TRBV12-5 with TRBJ2-2; no clear D. Deletions cut 2 bases from V and 7 bases from J, with 11 bases between. This CDR3 has 14 amino acids. The germline V gene encodes CDR1 LGHNT and CDR2 FRNRAP. CDR3 DNA sequence: TGTGCTAGTGGTTTGCCGACCGGAGTCGGGGAGCTGTTTTTT. It specifies CASGLPTGVGELFF.

J is TRBJ2-2 and V is TRBV5-4, with 9 nucleotides matching TRBD1. After removal of 4 bases from V and 3 bases from J, the junction contained 7 bases not matched to a gene. CDR3 size: 16 residues. Germline V CDR1 and CDR2: SGHNT, YYREEE (reference sequence). The chain's CDR3 is CASSPQGARDTGELFF. The CDR3 bases are TGTGCCAGCAGCCCACAGGGGGCTCGGGACACCGGGGAGCTGTTTTTT. The full variable domain, rest sourced from reference TRBV5-4 and TRBJ2-2, is ETGVTQSPTHLIKTRGQQVTLRCSSQSGHNTVSWYQQALGQGPQFIFQYYREEENGRGNFPPRFSGLQFPNYSSELNVNALELDDSALYLCASSPQGARDTGELFFGEGSRLTVL.

The chain has TRBV11-3 and TRBJ1-1; the D is unclear. Trimming stripped 3 bases from V and 1 base from J, with 6 bases between. CDR1 and CDR2 from the germline V gene are SGHNT and YENEEA. The length of the CDR3 is 13 residues. The CDR3: CASSFRQNTEAFF. In nucleotides, the CDR3 is TGTGCCAGCAGCTTTCGACAGAACACTGAAGCTTTCTTT.

This clone was seen only once. V is TRBV18 and J is TRBJ2-6, with TRBD1 matching over 8 bases. This CDR3 comprises 15 residues. Germline CDR1 KGHSH, CDR2 LQKENI. Germline trimming cut 7 bases from V and 0 bases from J; bases unmatched to any gene: 2. CDR3 protein: CASLTGDSGANVLTF. The CDR3 DNA is TGTGCCAGCTTGACAGGGGACTCTGGGGCCAACGTCCTGACTTTC. The whole variable domain, remainder taken from reference TRBV18 and TRBJ2-6, is NAGVMQNPRHLVRRRGQEARLRCSPMKGHSHVYWYRQLPEEGLKFMVYLQKENIIDESGMPKERFSAEFPKEGPSILRIQQVVRGDSAAYFCASLTGDSGANVLTFGAGSRLTVL.

This rearrangement joins TRBV7-2 to TRBJ1-1, with 9 bases fitting TRBD1. Germline V gene sequence: CDR1 SGHTA, CDR2 FQGNSA. The CDR3 runs to 17 residues. Trimming at V came to 4 bases and at J to 4 bases, leaving 13 bases not matched to a gene. CDR3 in DNA: TGTGCCAGCAGCTACAGGGGGCGCGACCCCCCCTCCACTGAAGCTTTCTTT. Translated: CASSYRGRDPPSTEAFF.

CDR3 sequence: CASSLDRASDEQYF. The CDR3 DNA is TGTGCCAGCAGCTTAGATCGGGCTAGCGACGAGCAGTACTTC. The rearrangement uses TRBV7-2 and TRBJ2-7; weak D call: TRBD2 (6 bases). Trimming pared 1 base from V and 5 bases from J, leaving 12 bases between. CDR1 and CDR2 (germline): SGHTA, FQGNSA. The CDR3 is 14 residues long. The whole variable domain, filled in from reference TRBV7-2 and TRBJ2-7, reads GAGVSQSPSNKVTEKGKDVELRCDPISGHTALYWYRQSLGQGLEFLIYFQGNSAPDKSGLPSDRFSAERTGGSVSTLTIQRTQQEDSAVYLCASSLDRASDEQYFGPGTRLTVT.

The V call is TRBV21-1, the J call TRBJ2-7; the table's D call, TRBD2, was not checked against the DNA. TRBV21-1 is labeled a pseudogene. CDR3 length equals 23 residues. The CDR3 sequence: CASSKASPFPGLADSWSSYEQYF. CDR3 DNA: TGTGCCAGCAGCAAGGCCTCGCCCTTTCCGGGACTAGCGGACAGCTGGAGCTCCTACGAGCAGTACTTC.

The V call is TRBV19, the J call TRBJ2-2; 8 nucleotides agree with TRBD1. The germline V gene has CDR1 LNHDA and CDR2 SQIVND (reference sequence). The CDR3 consists of 16 residues. V was clipped by 6 bases and J by 1 base; unmatched bases: 7. CDR3 coding DNA: TGTGCCAGTAGACGTCCCGGGACAGGGAACACCGGGGAGCTGTTTTTT. This sequence encodes CASRRPGTGNTGELFF.

CDR3 in DNA: TGTGCCAGCAGCGTAGGACAGGGTGGCACCGGGGAGCTGTTTTTT. Its translation: CASSVGQGGTGELFF. The V gene is TRBV9, the J gene TRBJ2-2; 7 positions agree with TRBD1. This CDR3 has 15 amino acids. Germline-derived CDR1 and CDR2 are SGDLS and YYNGEE. V shed 0 bases and J 4 bases; nucleotides not matched to a gene: 3. The full variable domain, its missing parts supplied by reference TRBV9 and TRBJ2-2, is DSGVTQTPKHLITATGQRVTLRCSPRSGDLSVYWYQQSLDQGLQFLIQYYNGEERAKGNILERFSAQQFPDLHSELNLSSLELGDSALYFCASSVGQGGTGELFFGEGSRLTVL.

V is TRBV7-2 and J is TRBJ1-1, with 10 bases aligning to TRBD1. V lost 5 bases and J lost 3; bases outside the gene matches: 9. The germline V gene has CDR1 SGHTA and CDR2 FQGNSA. The length of the CDR3 is 16 residues. The DNA for the CDR3 is TGTGCCAGCAGCCAACCGACAGGGGGCGGTCACACTGAAGCTTTCTTT. Protein product: CASSQPTGGGHTEAFF.

The chain has TRBV19 and TRBJ1-4; D unresolved. V lost 3 bases and J 1 base, leaving 18 bases between the germline ends. Per the germline V gene, CDR1 is LNHDA and CDR2 is SQIVND (reference sequence). The CDR3 totals 18 residues. The CDR3 sequence is CASSIERKISGTNEKLFF. In DNA form, the CDR3 reads TGTGCCAGTAGTATTGAGAGAAAAATTAGCGGAACTAATGAAAAACTGTTTTTT.

The chain links TRBV6-2 or TRBV6-3 to TRBJ1-1; D is possibly TRBD1 (5 bases). In germline, CDR1 is MNHEY, CDR2 SVGEGT. The CDR3 length is 13 residues. The V gene lost 5 bases and the J gene lost 7 bases, with 14 bases spanning the gap. DNA for the CDR3: TGTGCCAGCAGTGGAACAGGCCTACTTGAAGCTTTCTTT. Its translation is CASSGTGLLEAFF.

This chain links TRBV7-9 with TRBJ2-5; 11 bases line up with TRBD2. There are 16 residues in the CDR3. Looked up from germline, CDR1 is SEHNR and CDR2 is FQNEAQ (reference sequence). V lost 5 bases to trimming and J lost 4 bases; unmatched junction nucleotides: 9. CDR3 in DNA: TGTGCCAGCAGCCCACATAGCGGGGGGGCCGCAGAGACCCAGTACTTC. It yields the protein CASSPHSGGAAETQYF. Combining the CDR3 with reference TRBV7-9 and TRBJ2-5 gives the whole variable domain DTGVSQNPRHKITKRGQNVTFRCDPISEHNRLYWYRQTLGQGPEFLTYFQNEAQLEKSRLLSDRFSAERPKGSFSTLEIQRTEQGDSAMYLCASSPHSGGAAETQYFGPGTRLLVL.

The chain is built from TRBV18 and TRBJ1-4; D perhaps matches TRBD1 (6 bases). Germline V lookup: CDR1 KGHSH, CDR2 LQKENI. The CDR3 runs to 12 residues. V was shortened by 3 bases and J by 8 bases, with 7 bases between the two germline ends. CDR3 residues: CASSPDREKLFF. As DNA, the CDR3 is TGTGCCAGCTCACCCGACAGGGAAAAACTGTTTTTT.

This chain uses TRBV19 with TRBJ2-3, with 7 bases aligning to TRBD1. The J segment lost 3 bases and the V segment lost 8 bases, leaving 2 bases of the junction unmatched. Per the germline V gene, CDR1 is LNHDA and CDR2 is SQIVND (reference sequence). CDR3 length: 12 residues. The CDR3 DNA follows: TGTGCCAGTTCGACAGGGACAGATACGCAGTATTTT. This translates into CASSTGTDTQYF.

The J gene is TRBJ2-2, the V gene TRBV4-1, with 8 bases identical to TRBD1. Germline CDR1 and CDR2: MGHRA and YSYEKL. Trimming at V came to 6 bases and at J to 0 bases, leaving 12 bases not matched to a gene. The CDR3 runs to 18 residues. CDR3 sequence reads: CASRPGQGPAANTGELFF. The CDR3 coding sequence is TGCGCCAGCAGGCCAGGACAGGGTCCTGCCGCGAACACCGGGGAGCTGTTTTTT.

The chain joins TRBV19 to TRBJ2-1; TRBD1 agrees at 8 bases. Trimming cost V 4 bases and J 3 bases; bases outside gene matches: 5. CDR3 length: 15 amino acids. The germline V gene encodes CDR1 LNHDA and CDR2 SQIVND (reference sequence). The CDR3 reads CASSTPGQVYNEQFF. The CDR3 nucleotides are TGTGCCAGTAGTACCCCGGGACAGGTCTACAATGAGCAGTTCTTC.

The chain has TRBV4-3 and TRBJ2-1, with a weak D call TRBD1 (6 bases). Trimming stripped 4 bases from V and 8 bases from J, with 12 bases between. The CDR3 spans 13 residues. Germline V gives CDR1 LGHNA, CDR2 YSLEER. As DNA, the CDR3 is TGCGCCAGCAGCCTACAGGGTCGGGATGAGCAGTTCTTC. It yields the protein CASSLQGRDEQFF.

The V and J genes are TRBV20-1 and TRBJ2-1; 14 nucleotides match TRBD2. This CDR3 spans 17 amino acids. With 3 bases clipped from V and 7 bases from J, the junction kept 11 bases outside the gene matches. The V gene's germline CDR1 is DFQATT and CDR2 SNEGSKA (reference sequence). The CDR3 DNA is TGCAGTGCTAGTGGAGTCTCTGGGACTAGCGGGGGTAATGAGCAGTTCTTC. Translated: CSASGVSGTSGGNEQFF.